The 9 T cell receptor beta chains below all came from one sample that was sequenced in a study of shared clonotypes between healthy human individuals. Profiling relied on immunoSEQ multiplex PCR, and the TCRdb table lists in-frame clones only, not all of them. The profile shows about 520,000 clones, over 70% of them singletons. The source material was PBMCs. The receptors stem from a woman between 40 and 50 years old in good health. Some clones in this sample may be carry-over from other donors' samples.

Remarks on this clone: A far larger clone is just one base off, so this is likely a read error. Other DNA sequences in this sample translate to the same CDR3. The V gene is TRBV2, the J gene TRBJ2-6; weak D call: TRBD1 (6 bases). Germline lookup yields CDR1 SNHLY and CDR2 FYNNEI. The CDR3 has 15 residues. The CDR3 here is CATNTGSSGANVLTF. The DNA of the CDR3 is TGTGCCACTAATACAGGGAGCTCTGGGGCCAACGTACTGACTTTC. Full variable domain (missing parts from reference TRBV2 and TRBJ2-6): EPEVTQTPSHQVTQMGQEVILRCVPISNHLYFYWYRQILGQKVEFLVSFYNNEISEKSEIFDDQFSVERPDGSNFTLKIRSTKLEDSAMYFCATNTGSSGANVLTFGAGSRLTVL.

CDR3 protein: CASSWRGAGDGETQYF. CDR3 DNA sequence: TGCGCCAGCAGCTGGAGGGGAGCGGGAGATGGGGAGACCCAGTACTTC. The chain recombines TRBV5-1 with TRBJ2-5; 8 bases align to TRBD2. V lost 3 bases and J lost 5; bases outside the gene matches: 12. This CDR3 is 16 amino acids long. Germline CDR1 and CDR2: SGHRS and YFSETQ.

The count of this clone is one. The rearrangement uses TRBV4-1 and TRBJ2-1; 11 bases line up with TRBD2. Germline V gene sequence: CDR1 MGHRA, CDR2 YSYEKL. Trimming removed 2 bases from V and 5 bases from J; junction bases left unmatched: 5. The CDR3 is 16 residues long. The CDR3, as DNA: TGCGCCAGCAGCCAATTGCGACTAGCGGGGAACAATGAGCAGTTCTTC. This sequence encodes CASSQLRLAGNNEQFF.

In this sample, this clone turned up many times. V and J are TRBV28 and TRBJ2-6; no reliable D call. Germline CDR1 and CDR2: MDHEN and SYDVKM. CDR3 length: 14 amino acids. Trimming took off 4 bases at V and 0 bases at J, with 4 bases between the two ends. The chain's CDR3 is CASSWSSGANVLTF. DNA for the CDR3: TGTGCCAGCAGTTGGTCCTCTGGGGCCAACGTCCTGACTTTC.

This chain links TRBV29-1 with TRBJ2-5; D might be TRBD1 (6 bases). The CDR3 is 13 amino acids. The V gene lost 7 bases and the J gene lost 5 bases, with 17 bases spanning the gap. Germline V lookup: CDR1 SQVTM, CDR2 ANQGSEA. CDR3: CSAVSQGGETQYF. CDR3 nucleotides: TGCAGCGCCGTCTCACAGGGCGGCGAGACCCAGTACTTC.

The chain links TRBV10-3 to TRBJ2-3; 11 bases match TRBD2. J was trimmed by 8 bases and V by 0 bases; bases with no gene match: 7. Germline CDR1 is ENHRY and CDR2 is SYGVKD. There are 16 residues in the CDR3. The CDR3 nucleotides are TGTGCCATCAGTGAGTCGACTAGCGGGAAGGAGGGTACGCAGTATTTT. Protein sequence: CAISESTSGKEGTQYF.

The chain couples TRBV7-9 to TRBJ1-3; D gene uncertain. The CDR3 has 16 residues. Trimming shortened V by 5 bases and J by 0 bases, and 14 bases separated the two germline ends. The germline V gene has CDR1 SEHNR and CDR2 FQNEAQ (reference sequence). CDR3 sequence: CASSLALASSGNTIYF. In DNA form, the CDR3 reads TGTGCCAGCAGCCTCGCCCTCGCCAGCTCTGGAAACACCATATATTTT.

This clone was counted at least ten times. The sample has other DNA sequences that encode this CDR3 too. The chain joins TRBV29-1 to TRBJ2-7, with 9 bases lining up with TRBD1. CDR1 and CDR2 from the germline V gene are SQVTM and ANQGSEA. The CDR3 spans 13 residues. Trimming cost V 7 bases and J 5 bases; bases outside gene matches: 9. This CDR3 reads CSATGQGGHEQYF. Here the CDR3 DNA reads TGCAGCGCGACGGGACAGGGAGGGCACGAGCAGTACTTC.

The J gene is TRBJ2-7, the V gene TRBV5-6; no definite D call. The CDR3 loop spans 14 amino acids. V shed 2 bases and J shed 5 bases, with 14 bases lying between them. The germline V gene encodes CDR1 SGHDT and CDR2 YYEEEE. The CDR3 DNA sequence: TGTGCCAGCAGCTTTCTACAGTTCCCCAACGAGCAGTACTTC. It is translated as CASSFLQFPNEQYF.